A selection of T cell receptor beta chains follows, all from one sample in a study of T cell responses to AZD1222 COVID-19 vaccine. Method: immunoSEQ multiplex PCR; TCRdb's copy keeps in-frame clones and lacks some. This sample carries 150,000 or so clones, over 80% of them seen once, and the ten largest clones take 3.5% to 4.5%. This sample comprised peripheral blood, obtained 28 days after the second dose of the MenACWY control vaccine. The receptor set was obtained from an adult who received the MenACWY meningococcal vaccine as a control. The CDR3 runs from the conserved cysteine through the conserved F or W. The D gene is left open where the match is weak. Some rows have no size entry. The others give once, few or many, or a class for an expanded clone.

>NA|TRBJ1-1|once|TRBV6-5
CATQIGSTMTEAFF
TGTGCCACGCAAATTGGGAGTACGATGACTGAAGCTTTCTTT
>NA|TRBJ1-4|NA|TRBV28
CASSSARLWTNEKLFF
TGTGCCAGCAGCTCCGCCCGACTGTGGACTAATGAAAAACTGTTTTTT
>NA|TRBJ2-5|NA|TRBV6-5
CASSYGAPQETQYF
TGTGCCAGCAGTTACGGTGCCCCCCAAGAGACCCAGTACTTC
>NA|TRBJ1-1|NA|TRBV6-5
CASSKTGQLNTEAFF
TGTGCCAGCAGTAAAACCGGACAGCTGAACACTGAAGCTTTCTTT
>TRBD1|TRBJ2-5|NA|TRBV11-2
CASSSTGLEETQYF
TGTGCCAGCAGCTCGACAGGGTTGGAAGAGACCCAGTACTTC
>NA|TRBJ1-2|NA|TRBV28
CASSLIPGGGYTF
TGTGCCAGCAGTTTGATTCCCGGGGGTGGCTACACCTTC
>NA|TRBJ1-5|NA|TRBV6-1
CASSDRGGNQPQHF
TGTGCCAGCAGTGACAGGGGCGGCAATCAGCCCCAGCATTTT
>NA|TRBJ1-1|NA|TRBV6-5
CASTSRATGNTEAFF
TGTGCCAGCACATCCCGTGCGACAGGGAACACTGAAGCTTTCTTT
>TRBD2|TRBJ2-3|NA|TRBV7-9
CASTLSGRGDTQYF
TGTGCCAGCACCCTTAGCGGGAGGGGAGATACGCAGTATTTT
>NA|TRBJ2-5|NA|TRBV6-5
CASSWFPPETQYF
TGTGCCAGCAGTTGGTTCCCCCCGGAGACCCAGTACTTC